Listed here are 31 T cell receptor beta chains from one sample, sequenced in a study of tumor and adjacent non-tumor tissue in lung cancer. Three rounds of nested PCR, following a modified ARM-PCR protocol, produced the TCRbeta library. TCRdb reprocessed the multiplex PCR reads via MiXCR and lists one record per CDR3 protein. This table has 90,000 to 100,000 distinct CDR3 sequences, 75% to 85% appearing once. This sample's RNA came from whole unsorted tissue. This non-tumor lung sample came from over 3 cm beyond the tumor edge. Sequenced material: distant non-tumor lung tissue. These receptors were collected from a man aged 55 to 70 with small cell lung cancer.

For this clonotype: The junction shows a germline mismatch at one end, possibly a read error. J is TRBJ2-1 and V is TRBV11-2; D is ambiguous. The CDR3 has 14 residues. Germline CDR1 SGHAT, CDR2 FQNNGV. The CDR3 bases are TGCGCCAGCAGCTTAGAGGTAGGGTTGGTTGACCAGTTCTTC. This sequence encodes CASSLEVGLVDQFF.

As for this clonotype: The junction does not match germline at one end; this may be a read error. The chain couples TRBV11-2 to TRBJ2-3, with D perhaps TRBD2 (5 bases). Germline V lookup: CDR1 SGHAT, CDR2 FQNNGV. The length of the CDR3 is 13 residues. In DNA form, the CDR3 reads TGTGCCAACAGTTTCACTAGTACAGATACGCAGTGTTTT. It translates to CANSFTSTDTQCF.

Turning to this clonotype: Germline is not matched at one junction end, which may reflect a read error. J is TRBJ1-1 and V is TRBV11-2; D is unresolved. Germline loops: CDR1 SGHAT, CDR2 FQNNGV. CDR3 length: 15 residues. The CDR3 bases are TGTGCCAGTAGTTTAGCAGCAGGAATGAACATTGAAGCTTTCTTT. Translated, it gives CASSLAAGMNIEAFF. Full variable domain (remainder filled in from reference TRBV11-2 and TRBJ1-1): EAGVAQSPRYKIIEKRQSVAFWCNPISGHATLYWYQQILGQGPKLLIQFQNNGVVDDSQLPKDRFSAERLKGVDSTLKIQPAKLEDSAVYLCASSLAAGMNIEAFFGQGTRLTVV.

With respect to this clonotype: The junction differs from germline at one of its ends, possibly a read error. V gene TRBV29-1 combines with J gene TRBJ2-5; D is possibly TRBD1 or TRBD2 (7 bases each). CDR1 SQVTM and CDR2 ANQGSEA come from the germline V gene. The CDR3 sequence is 13 residues long. The CDR3 region is CIVGRGLSETQYF. The CDR3 nucleotides are TGCATCGTAGGGAGGGGGCTATCAGAGACCCAATACTTC.

This clonotype showed up many times. This chain connects TRBV14 to TRBJ2-3; 7 bases line up with TRBD2. The CDR3 extends over 16 amino acids. CDR1 and CDR2 from the germline V gene are SGHDN and FVKESK. V dropped 4 bases and J dropped 0; count of bases not matched to a gene: 7. The CDR3 DNA reads as TGTGCCAGCAGCCCCCTGACTAGCCGGAGCACAGATACGCAGTATTTT. Translated, it gives CASSPLTSRSTDTQYF.

V is TRBV6-5 and J is TRBJ2-1, with D perhaps TRBD2 (6 bases). The CDR3 contains 15 residues. The V end was cut by 1 base, the J end by 6 bases, with 13 bases between. The germline gives CDR1 MNHEY, CDR2 SVGAGI. CDR3 nucleotide sequence: TGTGCCAGCAGTTACTACGGGGGAGTGGGCAATGAGCAGTTCTTC. Translation gives CASSYYGGVGNEQFF.

Notes on this clonotype: The junction and the germline gene differ at one end; a read error may be behind it. CDR3 residues: CASSYSVGGPGSDTHYF. CDR3 bases: TGTGCCAGCAGTTACTCAGTGGGAGGGCCAGGGTCAGATACGCATTATTTT. The V and J genes are TRBV6-6 and TRBJ2-3, with 7 bases aligning to TRBD2. The CDR3 runs 17 residues. From germline, CDR1 is MNHNY and CDR2 SVGAGI (reference sequence).

The genes are TRBV5-4 and TRBJ2-5; TRBD2 matches at 8 bases. V trimming: 8 bases; J trimming: 4 bases; junction bases outside the gene matches: 16. This CDR3 has 16 amino acids. Germline CDR1 reads SGHNT; CDR2 reads YYREEE (reference sequence). In nucleotides, the CDR3 is TGTGCCAGTAGTTTGGATGCAGCGGGAGAGGGAGAGACCCAGTACTTC. It translates to CASSLDAAGEGETQYF.

The chain carries TRBV5-4 and TRBJ2-1; TRBD2 aligns across 8 bases. The V gene's germline CDR1 is SGHNT and CDR2 YYREEE (reference sequence). The CDR3 runs to 15 residues. The trim removed 5 bases at V and 6 bases at J, leaving 10 bases unmatched. The CDR3 DNA is TGTGCCAGCAGGTTAGAGGGGACTAGGTCCAATGAGCAGTTCTTC. Protein sequence: CASRLEGTRSNEQFF.

As for this clonotype: An end of the junction differs from the germline gene, which may be a read error. The rearrangement joins TRBV6-5 to TRBJ2-1; no definite D call. Germline CDR1 reads MNHEY; CDR2 reads SVGAGI. This CDR3 has 13 residues. This CDR3 reads CASREFPADEHFF. As DNA, the CDR3 is TGTGCCAGCAGGGAGTTCCCGGCGGATGAGCACTTCTTC.

As concerns this clonotype: Germline and junction disagree at one end, which may indicate a read error. V and J are TRBV5-5 and TRBJ2-2; D remains unclear. CDR3 length: 15 amino acids. Germline-derived CDR1 and CDR2 are SGHKS and YYEKEE (reference sequence). For the CDR3, the DNA is TGTGTCAGCAGCCGAGGAGATAGGTACACCGGGGAGCTGTTTTTT. It encodes CVSSRGDRYTGELFF.

This clonotype has only a few counts. This may be a read error: a much more frequent sequence differs by one nucleotide. This chain connects TRBV7-3 to TRBJ2-3; 7 bases are a match to TRBD2. The CDR3 is made up of 15 amino acids. Germline V gene sequence: CDR1 SGHTA, CDR2 FQGTGA. Losses at the gene ends were 5 bases for V and 3 bases for J; bases not matched to a gene: 8. The CDR3 DNA follows: TGTGCCAGCAGCCCGGACTTGGGGGGGACAGATACGCAGTATTTT. Translation gives CASSPDLGGTDTQYF.

As concerns this clonotype: This may come from a read error, since a much larger clone is one base off. The V and J genes are TRBV4-2 and TRBJ2-7; TRBD2 matches 13 bases. The CDR3 is made up of 19 amino acids. The germline gives CDR1 LGHNA, CDR2 YNFKEQ. The CDR3 DNA reads TGTACCAGCAGCCAAGAGACTAGCGGGAGGACCACCTACTCCTACGAGCAGTACTTC. It encodes CTSSQETSGRTTYSYEQYF.

On this clonotype: One junction end disagrees with the germline gene, perhaps due to a read error. This chain joins TRBV11-2 and TRBJ1-1; 9 bases match TRBD1. The V gene's germline CDR1 is SGHAT and CDR2 FQNNGV. The CDR3 loop spans 17 amino acids. The CDR3 region is CTSSLTGGVGRNTEACF. DNA of the CDR3: TGCACCAGCAGCTTAACAGGGGGCGTGGGTAGGAACACTGAAGCTTGCTTT.

Concerning this clonotype: An end of the junction does not agree with germline; a read error may underlie this. CDR3 in DNA: TGTGCCAGCAACCAGGGGGGCGGGAGTCGCACCAATGAGCAATTCTTC. This encodes CASNQGGGSRTNEQFF. The chain is built from TRBV4-2 and TRBJ2-1, with D perhaps given as TRBD1 or TRBD2 (7 bases each). CDR3 size: 16 residues. Germline assignment: CDR1 LGHNA and CDR2 YNFKEQ.

The V call is TRBV11-2, the J call TRBJ2-1; no reliable D call. Germline values: CDR1 SGHAT, CDR2 FQNNGV. The CDR3 is 15 amino acids. Trimming removed 11 bases from V and 5 bases from J, with 22 bases in between. In DNA form, the CDR3 reads TGTGCCCGCAACTTAGAGGTGGGGTATAACAATGAGCAGTTCTTC. This codes for CARNLEVGYNNEQFF.

V gene TRBV29-1 combines with J gene TRBJ2-7, with D perhaps TRBD1 or TRBD2 (6 bases each). The CDR3 consists of 15 residues. The germline V gene encodes CDR1 SQVTM and CDR2 ANQGSEA. CDR3 nucleotide sequence: TGCAACATTGAAGTTAGGGGGGCACACCCCGGAAAACAGTACTTC. It encodes CNIEVRGAHPGKQYF.

J is TRBJ2-3 and V is TRBV5-6; D is possibly TRBD1 or TRBD2 (6 bases each). Trimming cost V 4 bases and J 15 bases, with 18 bases left between them. CDR1 and CDR2 from the germline V gene are SGHDT and YYEEEE. The CDR3 loop spans 12 amino acids. The CDR3 protein is CASSLGGDTLYF. The CDR3 region has the DNA TGTGCCAGCAGCCTGGGGGGCGATACGCTTTATTTT.

This clonotype counts as medium-sized. This chain uses TRBV11-3 with TRBJ2-3, with D possibly matching TRBD2 (5 bases). V lost 3 bases to trimming and J lost 0 bases, with 13 bases between them. Germline CDR1 is SGHNT and CDR2 is YENEEA. The CDR3 is made up of 16 amino acids. CDR3 protein: CASSLVSGSSTDTQYF. CDR3 DNA sequence: TGTGCCAGCAGCTTGGTCTCGGGGTCTAGCACAGATACGCAGTATTTT.

The table lists this clonotype with a count of one. The chain uses TRBV20-1 and TRBJ2-1; 8 nucleotides agree with TRBD2. This CDR3 region has 15 residues. The V segment lost 5 bases and the J segment 8 bases; nucleotides outside the gene matches: 14. Germline assignment: CDR1 DFQATT and CDR2 SNEGSKA (reference sequence). The CDR3 spells CSARPWSSGIDEQFF. In DNA, the CDR3 is TGCAGTGCTCGACCCTGGAGTAGCGGGATAGATGAGCAGTTCTTC.

Remarks on this clonotype: A read error may produce the germline difference seen at one junction end. The chain combines TRBV6-1 with TRBJ1-5; D perhaps matches TRBD1 (6 bases). This CDR3 has 13 amino acids. The V gene's germline CDR1 is MNHNS and CDR2 SASEGT. The CDR3 loop is CASSEQGWQTQHF. As DNA, the CDR3 is TGTGCCAGCAGTGAACAGGGGTGGCAGACCCAACATTTT.

Concerning this clonotype itself: A read error may account for a junction end that differs from germline. V usage is TRBV30 and J usage is TRBJ2-2, with D perhaps assigned TRBD1 or TRBD2 (5 bases each). Germline-derived CDR1 and CDR2 are GTSNPN and SVGIG (reference sequence). This CDR3 spans 14 amino acids. The DNA of the CDR3 is TGTACCTGGAGTGTGGACACCAACACCGGGGAGTTGTTTTTT. This encodes CTWSVDTNTGELFF.

Worth noting for this clonotype: It is likely a read error, because the conserved phenylalanine at the end of the CDR3 is missing. The CDR3 DNA reads as TGTGCCAGCAGTTTAGCTCCTAGCTCGAACACCGGGGAGCTGTTTTCC. Residues: CASSLAPSSNTGELFS. The rearrangement joins TRBV6-2 or TRBV6-3 to TRBJ2-2; tentative D call: TRBD2 (5 bases). Looked up from germline, CDR1 is MNHEY and CDR2 is SVGEGT. The V and J ends lost 4 bases and 0 bases respectively, with 12 bases between them. The CDR3 consists of 16 residues.

By sample share, this clonotype is medium-sized (0.01 to 0.1%). The chain uses TRBV11-2 and TRBJ1-1; 9 nucleotides match TRBD1. This CDR3 has 17 amino acids. V lost 3 bases to trimming and J lost 5 bases; unmatched junction nucleotides: 13. From germline, CDR1 is SGHAT and CDR2 FQNNGV. The CDR3 region has the DNA TGTGCCAGCAGCTTTAGGGTGGTGGGGACAGGGAGAACTGAAGCTTTCTTT. It specifies CASSFRVVGTGRTEAFF.

The genes are TRBV6-1 and TRBJ2-4; 9 bases line up with TRBD2. Per the germline V gene, CDR1 is MNHNS and CDR2 is SASEGT. The V segment lost 2 bases and the J segment 10 bases; nucleotides outside the gene matches: 9. The CDR3 has 15 residues. Written as DNA, the CDR3 is TGTGCCAGCAGTGAATGGGGCGGGGGGGTAAAGATTCAGTACTTC. Translated, it gives CASSEWGGGVKIQYF.

A remark on this clonotype: Being one base from a much bigger clone, this may be a read error. The chain links TRBV7-9 to TRBJ1-1; D is unclear. The V gene's germline CDR1 is SEHNR and CDR2 FQNEAQ (reference sequence). The CDR3 consists of 9 residues. The CDR3 sequence: CTSSTKFFF. The CDR3 nucleotides are TGTACCAGCAGCACCAAGTTCTTCTTT.

Note on this clonotype: An end of the junction differs from the germline gene, which may be a read error. This chain connects TRBV10-2 to TRBJ2-1; TRBD2 aligns across 11 bases. The CDR3 is 15 amino acids. CDR1 is WSHSY, CDR2 SAAADI, per germline. The CDR3 region is CASPLLAGGYNEQSF. The CDR3 DNA is TGCGCCAGCCCCCTCCTAGCGGGAGGCTACAATGAGCAGTCCTTC.

A word on this clonotype: The junction departs from germline at one end; a sequencing error may be responsible. V is TRBV5-1 and J is TRBJ1-1; a weak D match, TRBD1 (5 bases). This CDR3 region has 15 residues. The germline CDR1 and CDR2 sequences are SGHRS and YFSETQ. CDR3 sequence reads: CASSYEGRGGTEALF. CDR3 in DNA: TGCGCCAGCAGCTACGAAGGTAGGGGAGGAACTGAAGCTCTCTTT. Based on the CDR3 plus reference TRBV5-1 and TRBJ1-1, the full variable domain is KAGVTQTPRYLIKTRGQQVTLSCSPISGHRSVSWYQQTPGQGLQFLFEYFSETQRNKGNFPGRFSGRQFSNSRSEMNVSTLELGDSALYLCASSYEGRGGTEALFGQGTRLTVV.

The chain carries TRBV5-1 and TRBJ2-3, with D possibly being TRBD1 or TRBD2 (5 bases each). This CDR3 has 13 residues. Deletions cut 6 bases from V and 10 bases from J, with 18 bases between. Germline V gene lookup returns CDR1 SGHRS and CDR2 YFSETQ. CDR3 nucleotide sequence: TGCGCCAGCAACTGGGATCCCAGGGAGCCGCAGTATTTT. Translated, it gives CASNWDPREPQYF.

As to this clonotype: This could be a read error, since a much larger clone is one nucleotide away. This rearrangement joins TRBV20-1 to TRBJ1-6; D is ambiguous. Germline V CDR1 and CDR2: DFQATT, SNEGSKA (reference sequence). CDR3 length: 13 residues. The CDR3 protein is CTAPFDGTSPLHF. The CDR3 DNA reads TGCACTGCTCCCTTCGACGGTACCTCACCCCTCCACTTT.

Concerning this clonotype itself: Relative to the germline gene, one junction end is altered; a read error may explain this. This sequence joins TRBV6-2 or TRBV6-3 and TRBJ1-1; D is ambiguous. The CDR3 runs to 15 residues. Germline CDR1 is MNHEY and CDR2 is SVGEGT. Here the CDR3 DNA reads TGTGCCAGCAGTGAGGTGGCACCGGTTTATCCTGAAGCTCTCTTT. As protein: CASSEVAPVYPEALF.